These T cell receptor beta chains were read from a single sample in a study of cytomegalovirus exposure and HLA in healthy donors. The protocol was immunoSEQ multiplex PCR, while the TCRdb copy is restricted to in-frame clones and leaves out a portion. Of under 140,000 clones in the sample, nearly 80% were seen once. Input material: PBMCs. These receptors were obtained from a woman in her thirties in good health and CMV-seronegative. Both conserved end residues are part of each CDR3. The D gene is left open where the match is weak. A clone size is listed for some rows: how often the clone was seen (once, few, many), or a class if it is expanded.

TRBD2 | TRBJ2-1 | - | TRBV4-2 | TGTGCCAGCAGTGCAAGAACCCGGGAGGTTTACAATGAGCAGTTCTTC | CASSARTREVYNEQFF
TRBD1 | TRBJ1-5 | - | TRBV28 | TGTGCCAGCACCGTAGGTCCAGGGGGCAGCCAGCCCCAGCATTTT | CASTVGPGGSQPQHF
- | TRBJ2-3 | - | TRBV19 | TGTGCCAGTCGGAGGGGCCCCACAGATACGCAGTATTTT | CASRRGPTDTQYF
- | TRBJ2-5 | - | TRBV21-1 | TGTGCCAGCAGCAAAGAGAATCACACGACATGGGAGACCCAGTACTTC | CASSKENHTTWETQYF
- | TRBJ2-7 | - | TRBV11-1 | TGTGCCAGCAGCCGGCGGTTTACCTACGAGCAGTACTTC | CASSRRFTYEQYF
- | TRBJ2-7 | - | TRBV5-1 | TGCGCCAGCAGCGCAGGGGAGCCTCGGTACGAGCAGTACTTC | CASSAGEPRYEQYF
TRBD2 | TRBJ2-3 | few | TRBV13 | TGTGCCAGCAGCTCCGGGTTAGCGGGGGGGCGAACAGATACGCAGTATTTT | CASSSGLAGGRTDTQYF
TRBD2 | TRBJ2-7 | few | TRBV27 | TGTGCCAGCAGCCGGACTAGCGGGAGCTACGAGCAGTACTTC | CASSRTSGSYEQYF
TRBD2 | TRBJ2-2 | - | TRBV6-1 | TGTGCCAGCACGAGCGGGGGGGCCCTCGGGGAGCTGTTTTTT | CASTSGGALGELFF
TRBD1 | TRBJ2-5 | once | TRBV6-5 | TGTGCCAGCAGCCCCGGGGTGGGACAGCAAGAGACCCAGTACTTC | CASSPGVGQQETQYF
- | TRBJ2-2 | few | TRBV4-1 | TGCGCCAGCAGCCTCGGGACATCGATTGCCGGGGAGCTGTTTTTT | CASSLGTSIAGELFF
TRBD2 | TRBJ2-7 | - | TRBV9 | TGTGCCAGCAGCGTAGCTAGCGGGAGTTACGAGCAGTACTTC | CASSVASGSYEQYF
- | TRBJ1-1 | - | TRBV4-1 | TGCGCCAGCAGCCAAGATACAGGGCGCCCTGAAGCTTTCTTT | CASSQDTGRPEAFF
TRBD1 | TRBJ2-7 | once | TRBV28 | TGTGCCAGTATTTCGACCGGGACAGGGGGCGGCGAGCAGTACTTC | CASISTGTGGGEQYF
- | TRBJ1-5 | few | TRBV7-2 | TGTGCCAGCAGCTTAGTGCCCGGGAGACCAAATCAGCCCCAGCATTTT | CASSLVPGRPNQPQHF
- | TRBJ1-3 | - | TRBV9 | TGTGCCAGCAGCGTAAATCCAGTCTCTGGAAACACCATATATTTT | CASSVNPVSGNTIYF
- | TRBJ2-1 | - | TRBV28 | TGTGCCAGCTATACACAGGTCGATGAGCAGTTCTTC | CASYTQVDEQFF
- | TRBJ1-1 | - | TRBV4-2 | TGTGCCAGCAGCCAAGAGCAGATAAACACTGAAGCTTTCTTT | CASSQEQINTEAFF
- | TRBJ1-3 | - | TRBV7-2 | TGTGCCAGCAGCTTAGCAGGGGTTGGGGGGGTGGGTGCTGGAAACACCATATATTTT | CASSLAGVGGVGAGNTIYF
- | TRBJ1-1 | - | TRBV5-4 | TGTGCCGGATCGGGGGGGCTCGGCACTGAAGCTTTCTTT | CAGSGGLGTEAFF
TRBD1 | TRBJ2-7 | - | TRBV5-1 | TGCGCCAGCAGCTTGGTCACCGGGACAGGGGGCGCCGAGCAGTACTTC | CASSLVTGTGGAEQYF
TRBD1 | TRBJ2-7 | - | TRBV30 | TGTGCCTGGAGTGCCGGGACAGGGGTGGACGAGCAGTACTTC | CAWSAGTGVDEQYF
- | TRBJ2-3 | - | TRBV11-1 | TGTGCCAGCAGCTTAGCGGGAGGAACAGATACGCAGTATTTT | CASSLAGGTDTQYF
- | TRBJ2-7 | - | TRBV11-2 | TGTGCCAGCAGCTTAGTTGGGGCCTGGAACGAGCAGTACTTC | CASSLVGAWNEQYF
- | TRBJ2-1 | - | TRBV5-4 | TGTGCCAGCAGCTTCGTTCAGAACAATGAGCAGTTCTTC | CASSFVQNNEQFF
- | TRBJ2-2 | - | TRBV13 | TGTGCCAGCAGCTTACGGGGGACCGGGGAGCTGTTTTTT | CASSLRGTGELFF
- | TRBJ2-7 | - | TRBV27 | TGTGCCAGCAGTTCATTCTCGTTTGGAAGTTTGACTCGCGCGGGGAAACCCTACGAGCAGTACTTC | CASSSFSFGSLTRAGKPYEQYF
- | TRBJ2-3 | - | TRBV14 | TGTGCCAGCAGCCAAGCGCGGGCCACAGATACGCAGTATTTT | CASSQARATDTQYF
TRBD2 | TRBJ2-7 | - | TRBV4-3 | TGCGCCAGCAGCCAAGATGTTAGCGGGAGGGCCAGCTACGAGCAGTACTTC | CASSQDVSGRASYEQYF
- | TRBJ2-7 | few | TRBV5-6 | TGTGCCAGCAGCTTGGTCTGGAGCGAGCAGTACTTC | CASSLVWSEQYF
- | TRBJ1-5 | once | TRBV7-9 | TGTGCCAGCAGCTTAGCGTCAGGGCCCAATCAGCCCCAGCATTTT | CASSLASGPNQPQHF
TRBD2 | TRBJ2-3 | - | TRBV30 | TGTGCCTGGACCCGATCGGGGGGGCAGACAGATACGCAGTATTTT | CAWTRSGGQTDTQYF
- | TRBJ2-3 | few | TRBV7-2 | TGTGCCAGCAGCTTACTTGGGACTAGCACAGATACGCAGTATTTT | CASSLLGTSTDTQYF
- | TRBJ2-5 | once | TRBV27 | TGTGCCAGCAGTCCTCCGGGGATGGAGACCCAGTACTTC | CASSPPGMETQYF
- | TRBJ2-1 | - | TRBV30 | TGTGCCTGGAGTCCGCGGCCAGGGAATGAGCAGTTCTTC | CAWSPRPGNEQFF
TRBD1 | TRBJ2-7 | - | TRBV29-1 | TGCAGCGTTGGACAGGGGGGACTCTTCGACGAGCAGTACTTC | CSVGQGGLFDEQYF
TRBD1 | TRBJ1-2 | - | TRBV27 | TGTGCCAGCAGCCCGGACAGGATAAACTATGGCTACACCTTC | CASSPDRINYGYTF
TRBD1 | TRBJ1-2 | - | TRBV30 | TGTGCCTGGCGACAGGGGGGTCAAGGCTACACCTTC | CAWRQGGQGYTF
- | TRBJ2-7 | - | TRBV13 | TGTGCCAGCAGCTCGACTAACTACGAGCAGTACTTC | CASSSTNYEQYF
- | TRBJ2-7 | once | TRBV2 | TGTGCCAGCAGTGAATTGCCGGGGAACCTCTCCTACGAGCAGTACTTC | CASSELPGNLSYEQYF
- | TRBJ2-7 | - | TRBV7-8 | TGTGCCAGCAGCCTTTGGCGGGGCCACGAGCAGTACTTC | CASSLWRGHEQYF
TRBD2 | TRBJ2-1 | - | TRBV7-6 | TGTGCCAGCAGCTTAGGACTAGCGGGGGGAGTTCGCAATGAGCAGTTCTTC | CASSLGLAGGVRNEQFF
- | TRBJ2-7 | - | TRBV30 | TGTGCCTGGACCCCGGACAATTACGAGCAGTACTTC | CAWTPDNYEQYF
- | TRBJ1-1 | - | TRBV4-3 | TGCGCCAGCAGCCAAGAACAGGGATGGGTGCTAACTGAAGCTTTCTTT | CASSQEQGWVLTEAFF
TRBD2 | TRBJ2-1 | - | TRBV9 | TGTGCCAGCAGGCCGGGACTACACTCCTACAATGAGCAGTTCTTC | CASRPGLHSYNEQFF
TRBD2 | TRBJ2-1 | - | TRBV30 | TGTGCCGCCGCGGGGGGCTCCTACAATGAGCAGTTCTTC | CAAAGGSYNEQFF
- | TRBJ2-2 | few | TRBV29-1 | TGCAGCGTTGACCCTAGCAACACCGGGGAGCTGTTTTTT | CSVDPSNTGELFF
- | TRBJ1-1 | - | TRBV5-1 | TGCGCCAGCAGCTTATCTACAGGGCTGAACACTGAAGCTTTCTTT | CASSLSTGLNTEAFF
- | TRBJ1-3 | - | TRBV28 | TGTGCCAGCAGTTTGGCAACGAGAAACACCATATATTTT | CASSLATRNTIYF
TRBD2 | TRBJ2-2 | - | TRBV2 | TGTGCCAGCGAAAGGACTAGCGGTGGCACCGGGGAGCTGTTTTTT | CASERTSGGTGELFF
- | TRBJ2-1 | - | TRBV4-3 | TGCGCCAGCAGCCAAGATTTGCCAGGGGCAGGCTACAATGAGCAGTTCTTC | CASSQDLPGAGYNEQFF
- | TRBJ1-2 | - | TRBV28 | TGTGCCAGCAGTTTCGGCAGGGGCTACGGCTACACCTTC | CASSFGRGYGYTF
TRBD1 | TRBJ1-2 | few | TRBV7-2 | TGTGCCAGCAGCTCCCGGGACAGCCTAGGCTACACCTTC | CASSSRDSLGYTF
- | TRBJ1-2 | - | TRBV27 | TGTGCCAGCAGTTTCGGCGGGACCTATGGCTACACCTTC | CASSFGGTYGYTF
- | TRBJ2-4 | - | TRBV6-6 | TGTGCCAGCAGTTACTCAATGGACAGCGTTAAAAACATTCAGTACTTC | CASSYSMDSVKNIQYF